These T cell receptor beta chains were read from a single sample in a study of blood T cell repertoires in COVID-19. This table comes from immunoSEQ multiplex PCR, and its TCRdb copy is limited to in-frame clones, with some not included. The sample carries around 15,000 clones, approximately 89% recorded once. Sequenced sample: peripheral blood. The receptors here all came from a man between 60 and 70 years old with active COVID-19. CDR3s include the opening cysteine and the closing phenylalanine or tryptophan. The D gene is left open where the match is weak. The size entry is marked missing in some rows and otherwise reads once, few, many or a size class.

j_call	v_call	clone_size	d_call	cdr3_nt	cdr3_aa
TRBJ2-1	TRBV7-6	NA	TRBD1	TGTGCCAGCAGCTTCCGTAAGGGGGCCGATCCCGAAGCCAATGAGCAGTTCTTC	CASSFRKGADPEANEQFF
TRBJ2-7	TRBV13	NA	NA	TGTGCCAGCAGCGGCGGGTCGACCTACGAGCAGTACTTC	CASSGGSTYEQYF
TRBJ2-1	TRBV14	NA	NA	TGTGCCAGCAGCCAAATGGTGGCCACCTACAATGAGCAGTTCTTC	CASSQMVATYNEQFF
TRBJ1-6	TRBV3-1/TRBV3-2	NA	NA	TGTGCCAGCAGCCGCGGCTTGTATAATTCACCCCTCCACTTT	CASSRGLYNSPLHF
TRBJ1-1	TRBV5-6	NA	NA	TGTGCCAGCAGCTCTGCGGGCCCTATTTGGAGAAACACTGAAGCTTTCTTT	CASSSAGPIWRNTEAFF
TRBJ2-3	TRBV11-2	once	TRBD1	TGTGCCAGCAGCTTAGAGAGGGGCAGGGGGCGAAAAGATACGCAGTATTTT	CASSLERGRGRKDTQYF
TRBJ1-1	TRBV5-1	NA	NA	TGCGCCAGCAGCTTGACACGGAGGACGGGGGAAGCTTTCTTT	CASSLTRRTGEAFF
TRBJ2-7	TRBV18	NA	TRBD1	TGTGCCAGCTCACCAAATCCGGGACAGGGGGGCCAGGAGCAGTACTTC	CASSPNPGQGGQEQYF
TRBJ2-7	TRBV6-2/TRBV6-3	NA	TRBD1	TGTGCCAGCAGTGTACAGGGGGACACGGAGGAGCAGTACTTC	CASSVQGDTEEQYF
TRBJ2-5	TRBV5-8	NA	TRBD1	TGTGCCAGCAGCGTATCCGGGACAGGGGTTAGGGAGACCCAGTACTTC	CASSVSGTGVRETQYF
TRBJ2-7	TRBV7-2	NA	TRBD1	TGTGCCAGCAGCTTAATCGGGCAGGGGGTGCATGTCTACGAGCAGTACTTC	CASSLIGQGVHVYEQYF
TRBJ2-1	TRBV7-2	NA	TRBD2	TGTGCCAGCAGCCGGGGGGGCCGGAGGTACAATGAGCAGTTCTTC	CASSRGGRRYNEQFF
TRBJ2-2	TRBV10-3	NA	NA	TGTGCCATCAACCCAGGGGAGAACACCGGGGAGCTGTTTTTT	CAINPGENTGELFF
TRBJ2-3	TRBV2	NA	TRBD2	TGTGCCAGCAGGACTAGCGGGGGGACAGATACGCAGTATTTT	CASRTSGGTDTQYF
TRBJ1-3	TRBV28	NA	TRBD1	TGTGCCAGCAGTTCGCAAGGACAGGGTTGGGGAAACACCATATATTTT	CASSSQGQGWGNTIYF
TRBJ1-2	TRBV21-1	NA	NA	TGTGCCAGTTACAGGGCGTCGGGCTACACCTTC	CASYRASGYTF
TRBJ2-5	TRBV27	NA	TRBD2	TGTGCCAGCAGTCTGTACCTAGCGGGGGGGCAAGAGACCCAGTACTTC	CASSLYLAGGQETQYF
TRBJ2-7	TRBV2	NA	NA	TGTGCCAGCAGTGATGGTGTTCAGCGGGACTTC	CASSDGVQRDF
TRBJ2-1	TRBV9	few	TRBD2	TGTGCCAGCACCGTAGGACTAGCGGTATACAATGAGCAGTTCTTC	CASTVGLAVYNEQFF
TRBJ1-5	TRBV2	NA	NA	TGTGCCAGCAGTGAAGCGCTTCGAGGGTCTCAGCCCCAGCATTTT	CASSEALRGSQPQHF
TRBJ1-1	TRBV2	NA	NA	TGTGCCAGCAGTGCCCAGATCCAAGCTTTCTTT	CASSAQIQAFF
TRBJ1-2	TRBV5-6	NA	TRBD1	TGTGCCAGCAGCTTACCCGGACAGGGGGGTGGCTATGGCTACACCTTC	CASSLPGQGGGYGYTF
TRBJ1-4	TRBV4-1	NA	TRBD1	TGCGCCAGCAGCCAAGCCGGGACAGGCAATGAAAAACTGTTTTTT	CASSQAGTGNEKLFF
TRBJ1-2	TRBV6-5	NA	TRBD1	TGTGCCAGCAGCGCGGGACAGAGCCACTATGGCTACACCTTC	CASSAGQSHYGYTF
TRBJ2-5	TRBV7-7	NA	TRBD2	TGTGCCAGCAGCCCAGGGACTAGCGGGGGGATTCGAGAGACCCAGTACTTC	CASSPGTSGGIRETQYF
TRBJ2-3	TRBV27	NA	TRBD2	TGTGCCAGCAGCCGCACTAGCGGGGGGCTGGGGACCTCCACAGATACGCAGTATTTT	CASSRTSGGLGTSTDTQYF
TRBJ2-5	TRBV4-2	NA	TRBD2	TGTGCCAGCAGAAGCGGGGTCAAAGAGACCCAGTACTTC	CASRSGVKETQYF
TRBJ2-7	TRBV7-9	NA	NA	TGTGCCAGCAGCTTACGAGCGGACCCCTACGAGCAGTACTTC	CASSLRADPYEQYF
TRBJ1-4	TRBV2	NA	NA	TGTGCCAGCAGTGAGAGGTTCGGGAACCAGCGGGAAAAACTGTTTTTT	CASSERFGNQREKLFF
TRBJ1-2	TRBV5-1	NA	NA	TGCGCCAGCAGCTTGGGGGACACTCTAGCAAGGGGCTATGGCTACACCTTC	CASSLGDTLARGYGYTF
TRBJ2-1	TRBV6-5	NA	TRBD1	TGTGCCAGCAACCTGGGGACAGGGGTCTACAATGAGCAGTTCTTC	CASNLGTGVYNEQFF
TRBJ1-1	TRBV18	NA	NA	TGTGCCAGCTCACCGGCAGGTAAGAACACTGAAGCTTTCTTT	CASSPAGKNTEAFF
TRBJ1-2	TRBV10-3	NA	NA	TGTGCCATCAGGGACCTGGGGGGAAAGTATGGCTACACCTTC	CAIRDLGGKYGYTF
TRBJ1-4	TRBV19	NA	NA	TGTGCCAGTAGTATAGGGCCTGTCGCAACTAATGAAAAACTGTTTTTT	CASSIGPVATNEKLFF
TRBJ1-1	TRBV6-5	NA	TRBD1	TGTGCCAGCATCCCAGGGGGAGCGGACACTGAAGCTTTCTTT	CASIPGGADTEAFF
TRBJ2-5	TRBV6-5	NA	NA	TGTGCCAGCAGTTCAGGGGGCGGGGGGACCCAGTACTTC	CASSSGGGGTQYF
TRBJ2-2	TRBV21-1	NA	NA	TGTGCCAGCAGCAAAAGGAGCCGAGCGACGGGGATTCGGTCCGCCGGGGAGCTGTTTTTT	CASSKRSRATGIRSAGELFF
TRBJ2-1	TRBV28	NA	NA	TGTGCCAGTGTCGACAGGAGCAATGAGCAGTTCTTC	CASVDRSNEQFF
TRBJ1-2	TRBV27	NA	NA	TGTGCCAGCAGTTCACGATCAACTCCTGGGGCAGTAGCTAACTATGGCTACACCTTC	CASSSRSTPGAVANYGYTF
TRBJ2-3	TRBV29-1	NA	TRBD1	TGCAGCGTTGGACAGGGCGGAGGAGATACGCAGTATTTT	CSVGQGGGDTQYF
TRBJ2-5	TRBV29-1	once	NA	TGCAGCGTTGAACCAGGCCAAGAGACCCAGTACTTC	CSVEPGQETQYF
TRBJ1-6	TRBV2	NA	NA	TGTGCCAGCAGTGAAGCGCGAAGGGGCAGCTCCTATAATTCACCCCTCCACTTT	CASSEARRGSSYNSPLHF
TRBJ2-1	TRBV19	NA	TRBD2	TGTGCCAGTAGTTTAGCGGGGGAGAATGAGCAGTTCTTC	CASSLAGENEQFF
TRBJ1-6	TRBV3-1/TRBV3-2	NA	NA	TGTGCCAGCAGCCCCGGGACCTATAATTCACCCCTCCACTTT	CASSPGTYNSPLHF
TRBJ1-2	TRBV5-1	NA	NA	TGCGCCAGCAGCCCCGACGGAGCAAGCTATGGCTACACCTTC	CASSPDGASYGYTF
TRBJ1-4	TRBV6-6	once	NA	TGTGCCAGCGGACCGCTGGCGGTGCGGGGTGAAAAACTGTTTTTT	CASGPLAVRGEKLFF
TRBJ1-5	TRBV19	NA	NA	TGTGCCAGTAGTACCCGGAGGGCGTTACAGCCCCAGCATTTT	CASSTRRALQPQHF
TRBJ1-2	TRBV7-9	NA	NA	TGTGCCAGCAGCCCGGCCCCTTGGGAGAACTATGGCTACACCTTC	CASSPAPWENYGYTF
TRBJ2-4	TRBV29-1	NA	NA	TGCAGCGTTGAACTAACAGGCAGGCTTCAGTACTTC	CSVELTGRLQYF
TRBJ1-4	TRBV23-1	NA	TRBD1	TGCGCCAGCAGTCCTAAACCTCGTCGGACCACCGGGACAGGGGTGGGTTGCGAAAAACTGTTTTTT	CASSPKPRRTTGTGVGCEKLFF
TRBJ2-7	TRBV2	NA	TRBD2	TGTGCCAGCAGTGACCGCGGGGGAAGCTACGAGCAGTACTTC	CASSDRGGSYEQYF
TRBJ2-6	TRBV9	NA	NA	TGTGCCAGCAGCCGGTCTAGCGAGCCCCCTAACTCTGGGGCCAACGTCCTGACTTTC	CASSRSSEPPNSGANVLTF